Below are 32 T cell receptor beta chains sequenced from a single sample in a study of blood T cell repertoires in COVID-19. Profiling relied on immunoSEQ multiplex PCR, and the TCRdb table lists in-frame clones only, not all of them. The data hold tens of thousands of clones, with 75% to 90% observed a single time. The sample taken for sequencing was peripheral blood. The source is a woman aged 55-70 years with COVID-19, enrolled during active disease.

The chain uses TRBV7-8 and TRBJ2-7; D gene unclear. The CDR3 is 12 amino acids. Germline CDR1 is SGHVS and CDR2 is FQNEAQ. Trimming took 5 bases from V and 4 from J, leaving 9 bases between them. CDR3 sequence: CASSAQDYEQYF. The CDR3 DNA sequence: TGTGCCAGCAGCGCGCAAGATTACGAGCAGTACTTC.

This chain's CDR3 is CASRRGTGGEAFF. CDR3 nucleotide sequence: TGTGCCAGCAGAAGAGGGACAGGGGGAGAGGCTTTCTTT. The rearrangement links TRBV9 to TRBJ1-1; 11 bases are a match to TRBD1. Germline assignment: CDR1 SGDLS and CDR2 YYNGEE. The junction had 8 bases not matched to a gene; V was cut back by 5 bases and J by 11 bases. The CDR3 has 13 amino acids.

The rearrangement links TRBV6-5 to TRBJ2-1; 7 bases map to TRBD2. V lost 0 bases and J lost 9; bases outside the gene matches: 8. The germline V gene encodes CDR1 MNHEY and CDR2 SVGAGI. CDR3 length: 15 amino acids. The CDR3 sequence: CASSYSMTREGEQFF. The CDR3 region has the DNA TGTGCCAGCAGTTACTCGATGACTAGGGAGGGTGAGCAGTTCTTC.

The chain couples TRBV7-9 to TRBJ2-2, with TRBD1 matching over 9 bases. The J segment lost 3 bases and the V segment lost 5 bases, leaving 7 bases of the junction unmatched. CDR3 length: 16 residues. CDR1 and CDR2 from the germline V gene are SEHNR and FQNEAQ (reference sequence). This CDR3 is CASSDPGTGHTGELFF. The CDR3 DNA reads as TGTGCCAGCAGCGACCCCGGGACAGGGCACACCGGGGAGCTGTTTTTT.

The J gene is TRBJ1-6, the V gene TRBV4-1; no definite D call. The length of the CDR3 is 15 residues. Germline V gives CDR1 MGHRA, CDR2 YSYEKL. The ends were cut back, 8 bases at V and 7 bases at J, with 18 bases in the middle. The CDR3: CASARFFISNSPLHF. The CDR3 DNA follows: TGCGCCAGCGCCAGGTTTTTCATAAGCAATTCACCCCTCCACTTT.

V usage is TRBV5-1 and J usage is TRBJ2-5, with 7 bases fitting TRBD2. The CDR3 consists of 16 residues. With V trimmed by 4 bases and J by 0 bases, 9 bases remained unmatched. Per the germline V gene, CDR1 is SGHRS and CDR2 is YFSETQ. This CDR3 is CASSARLAGNQETQYF. Here the CDR3 DNA reads TGCGCCAGCAGCGCCCGATTAGCGGGCAACCAAGAGACCCAGTACTTC.

The chain couples TRBV3-1 (or the pseudogene TRBV3-2) to TRBJ2-7, with D hard to call. The CDR3 is 13 amino acids. CDR1 and CDR2 (germline): LGHDT, YNNKEL (reference sequence). Trimming took off 4 bases at V and 5 bases at J, with 12 bases between the two ends. Here the CDR3 DNA reads TGTGCCAGCAGCCTCGACTTGAACAACGAGCAGTACTTC. Protein: CASSLDLNNEQYF.

The chain employs TRBV7-9 and TRBJ2-1; 8 bases align to TRBD2. Unmatched junction bases numbered 4, after V lost 5 bases and J lost 7 bases. The CDR3 consists of 13 residues. Germline values: CDR1 SEHNR, CDR2 FQNEAQ (reference sequence). CDR3 sequence reads: CASSASGLNEQFF. CDR3 nucleotide sequence: TGTGCCAGCAGCGCTAGCGGGCTAAATGAGCAGTTCTTC.

The chain uses TRBV3-1 (or the pseudogene TRBV3-2) and TRBJ1-2; tentative D call: TRBD1 (6 bases). CDR3 length equals 13 residues. Trimming took 0 bases from V and 6 from J, leaving 8 bases between them. CDR1 LGHDT and CDR2 YNNKEL come from the germline V gene (reference sequence). The CDR3 bases are TGTGCCAGCAGCCAAGATACAGGGAATGGCTACACCTTC. The encoded protein is CASSQDTGNGYTF.

The rearrangement links TRBV29-1 to TRBJ2-1, with 9 bases matching TRBD2. Unmatched junction bases numbered 17, after V lost 4 bases and J lost 10 bases. Germline values: CDR1 SQVTM, CDR2 ANQGSEA. The CDR3 totals 16 residues. Here the CDR3 reads CSVVQRGREGRGEQFF. The CDR3 DNA sequence: TGCAGCGTTGTCCAACGTGGGCGGGAGGGCCGAGGGGAGCAGTTCTTC.

The chain recombines TRBV19 with TRBJ2-7; TRBD2 might be the D (6 bases). Per the germline V gene, CDR1 is LNHDA and CDR2 is SQIVND (reference sequence). The ends were cut back, 2 bases at V and 2 bases at J, with 13 bases in the middle. The CDR3 runs to 15 residues. The CDR3 DNA sequence: TGTGCCAGTAGTATAAGCGGGCATAGGCCCTACGAGCAGTACTTC. Encoded protein: CASSISGHRPYEQYF.

The CDR3 coding sequence is TGCGCCAGCAGCCCCACCCAGGGGGGCTTGAACACTGAAGCTTTCTTT. Amino acids: CASSPTQGGLNTEAFF. This chain connects TRBV5-1 to TRBJ1-1; 7 bases fit TRBD1. Germline CDR1 SGHRS, CDR2 YFSETQ. The CDR3 spans 16 residues. Trimming at V came to 4 bases and at J to 0 bases, leaving 9 bases not matched to a gene.

V is TRBV4-1 and J is TRBJ2-7, with 8 positions matching TRBD1. The CDR3 has 15 amino acids. V lost 5 bases, J lost 2 bases, and 8 bases stayed unmatched. Per the germline V gene, CDR1 is MGHRA and CDR2 is YSYEKL. The CDR3 coding sequence is TGCGCCAGCAGCGCGGGACAGGCCGCAACCTACGAGCAGTACTTC. Translating it yields CASSAGQAATYEQYF.

The V and J genes are TRBV4-2 and TRBJ1-1; D gene uncertain. The CDR3 consists of 16 residues. Deletions cut 1 base from V and 1 base from J, with 13 bases between. Per the germline V gene, CDR1 is LGHNA and CDR2 is YNFKEQ. In nucleotides, the CDR3 is TGTGCCAGCAGCCAAGGGTTCGAGGATCAGAACACTGAAGCTTTCTTT. It codes for CASSQGFEDQNTEAFF.

The genes are TRBV5-6 and TRBJ2-7; 7 nucleotides agree with TRBD1. The V gene's germline CDR1 is SGHDT and CDR2 YYEEEE. The trim removed 0 bases at V and 6 bases at J, leaving 15 bases unmatched. The CDR3 spans 17 residues. The CDR3: CASSLVYRDSPSGEQYF. In DNA, the CDR3 is TGTGCCAGCAGCTTGGTTTACCGGGACAGCCCCTCCGGCGAGCAGTACTTC.

The V call is TRBV28, the J call TRBJ2-7; 7 bases are shared with TRBD1. This CDR3 contains 13 residues. Germline CDR1 is MDHEN and CDR2 is SYDVKM. Trimming at V came to 4 bases and at J to 3 bases, leaving 3 bases not matched to a gene. The CDR3 here is CASSSGQVYEQYF. Written as DNA, the CDR3 is TGTGCCAGCAGTTCTGGACAGGTCTACGAGCAGTACTTC.

V is TRBV6-5 and J is TRBJ1-5, with D uncertain. Trimming left V 7 bases short and J 4 bases short, with 14 bases between. Germline CDR1 reads MNHEY; CDR2 reads SVGAGI. The CDR3 totals 14 residues. CDR3 amino acids: CASNPPGTNQPQHF. The CDR3 nucleotides are TGTGCCAGCAACCCTCCGGGTACTAATCAGCCCCAGCATTTT.

The chain links TRBV6-1 to TRBJ2-7; tentative D call: TRBD2 (5 bases). CDR1 and CDR2 from the germline V gene are MNHNS and SASEGT. This CDR3 is 12 amino acids long. Trimming removed 2 bases from V and 9 bases from J, with 11 bases in between. CDR3 sequence reads: CASSEIGERQYF. In DNA, the CDR3 is TGTGCCAGCAGTGAAATCGGGGAAAGGCAGTACTTC.

This clone has only a few counts. CDR3 coding DNA: TGTGCAGCGGGGTACACCGGGGAGCTGTTTTTT. This gives the protein CAAGYTGELFF. V usage is TRBV19 and J usage is TRBJ2-2; 7 positions match TRBD2. The CDR3 sequence is 11 residues long. Germline CDR1 reads LNHDA; CDR2 reads SQIVND (reference sequence).

The chain employs TRBV29-1 and TRBJ1-2; 10 bases map to TRBD1. The V gene end was trimmed by 6 bases and the J gene end by 8 bases; junction bases not matched to a gene: 15. The CDR3 is 15 residues long. Germline V CDR1 and CDR2: SQVTM, ANQGSEA. CDR3 nucleotides: TGCAGCGTCCACACTCCGGGACAGGGGATAGGAGGCTACACCTTC. As protein: CSVHTPGQGIGGYTF.

V usage is TRBV6-2 or TRBV6-3 and J usage is TRBJ1-3; maybe TRBD1 (5 bases). CDR1 MNHEY and CDR2 SVGEGT come from the germline V gene. The CDR3 spans 16 residues. V shed 2 bases and J shed 8 bases, with 19 bases lying between them. The CDR3 region has the DNA TGTGCCAGCAGTTACCAGGGCCGCCATCTCTACGACACCATATATTTT. Protein sequence: CASSYQGRHLYDTIYF.

The V call is TRBV30, the J call TRBJ1-2; possibly TRBD1 for D (6 bases). V lost 2 bases and J lost 6, with 7 bases in between. From germline, CDR1 is GTSNPN and CDR2 SVGIG (reference sequence). CDR3 length: 11 amino acids. CDR3 sequence reads: CAWSSGDGYTF. CDR3 coding DNA: TGTGCCTGGAGTTCAGGGGATGGCTACACCTTC. The variable domain in full, completed from reference TRBV30 and TRBJ1-2, reads SQTIHQWPATLVQPVGSPLSLECTVEGTSNPNLYWYRQAAGRGLQLLFYSVGIGQISSEVPQNLSASRPQDRQFILSSKKLLLSDSGFYLCAWSSGDGYTFGSGTRLTVV.

The V and J genes are TRBV6-5 and TRBJ1-5; 8 nucleotides line up with TRBD1. J was trimmed by 3 bases and V by 0 bases; bases with no gene match: 1. CDR1 is MNHEY, CDR2 SVGAGI, per germline. The length of the CDR3 is 15 residues. The CDR3 region has the DNA TGTGCCAGCAGTTACTCGGGACAGGCCAATCAGCCCCAGCATTTT. Amino acids: CASSYSGQANQPQHF.

J is TRBJ2-1 and V is TRBV2, with TRBD2 identical over 11 bases. Germline assignment: CDR1 SNHLY and CDR2 FYNNEI. J gave up 7 bases and V 4 bases, and 9 bases lay outside the gene matches. CDR3 length: 16 amino acids. The CDR3 region is CASSGIAGGPLNEQFF. CDR3 nucleotide sequence: TGTGCCAGCAGTGGAATAGCGGGGGGGCCTCTTAATGAGCAGTTCTTC.

This clone was detected only once. The chain is built from TRBV4-1 and TRBJ2-5; 10 positions match TRBD1. Trimming took 4 bases from V and 4 from J; bases not matched to a gene: 3. The CDR3 sequence is 14 residues long. Germline loops: CDR1 MGHRA, CDR2 YSYEKL. The CDR3 DNA sequence: TGCGCCAGCAGCCCCGGGACAGGGGTAGAGACCCAGTACTTC. Translated: CASSPGTGVETQYF.

V usage is TRBV6-6 and J usage is TRBJ1-1; 7 bases fit TRBD1. The V gene end was trimmed by 6 bases and the J gene end by 3 bases; junction bases not matched to a gene: 4. This CDR3 has 13 residues. Per the germline V gene, CDR1 is MNHNY and CDR2 is SVGAGI (reference sequence). The CDR3 protein is CASRDRRDTEAFF. The DNA for the CDR3 is TGTGCCAGCAGGGACAGGAGGGACACTGAAGCTTTCTTT.

This clone was recorded once. V gene TRBV9 combines with J gene TRBJ2-3, with 11 bases lining up with TRBD2. This CDR3 region has 16 residues. Per the germline V gene, CDR1 is SGDLS and CDR2 is YYNGEE. V trimming: 0 bases; J trimming: 5 bases; junction bases outside the gene matches: 5. The CDR3 here is CASSVAQGLAGDTQYF. The DNA of the CDR3 is TGTGCCAGCAGCGTAGCCCAAGGACTAGCGGGAGATACGCAGTATTTT.

J is TRBJ2-1 and V is TRBV5-8; no clear D gene. The germline V gene encodes CDR1 SGHTS and CDR2 YDEGEE. V was trimmed by 2 bases and J by 1 base, leaving 10 bases between them. The CDR3 length is 15 residues. This chain's CDR3 is CASSFRSESYNEQFF. CDR3 nucleotide sequence: TGTGCCAGCAGCTTTAGAAGCGAATCCTACAATGAGCAGTTCTTC.

The chain couples TRBV7-2 to TRBJ2-7, with 11 bases lining up with TRBD2. From germline, CDR1 is SGHTA and CDR2 FQGNSA. The V segment lost 4 bases and the J segment 2 bases; nucleotides outside the gene matches: 1. The CDR3 runs 14 residues. As DNA, the CDR3 is TGTGCCAGCAGCTGGACTAGCGGGCCCTACGAGCAGTACTTC. Protein sequence: CASSWTSGPYEQYF.

The rearrangement links TRBV29-1 to TRBJ2-5; D not certain. V lost 4 bases to trimming and J lost 5 bases, with 11 bases between them. Germline V gene sequence: CDR1 SQVTM, CDR2 ANQGSEA. This CDR3 region has 12 residues. The CDR3 bases are TGCAGCGTTGCTTTGAGCGCGGAGACCCAGTACTTC. Protein sequence: CSVALSAETQYF. The full variable domain, with the rest looked up from reference TRBV29-1 and TRBJ2-5, is SAVISQKPSRDICQRGTSLTIQCQVDSQVTMMFWYRQQPGQSLTLIATANQGSEATYESGFVIDKFPISRPNLTFSTLTVSNMSPEDSSIYLCSVALSAETQYFGPGTRLLVL.

V gene TRBV7-9 combines with J gene TRBJ2-2; no reliable D call. The CDR3 totals 14 residues. CDR1 is SEHNR, CDR2 FQNEAQ, per germline (reference sequence). Trimming removed 5 bases from V and 6 bases from J, with 13 bases in between. The CDR3 bases are TGTGCCAGCAGCCTCAACGGTCAGGCCGGGGAGCTGTTTTTT. Translation: CASSLNGQAGELFF.

The chain carries TRBV9 and TRBJ2-2; TRBD1 matches 7 bases. This CDR3 has 13 amino acids. Germline V gives CDR1 SGDLS, CDR2 YYNGEE. V was pared by 2 bases and J by 8 bases, with 3 bases of the junction left unmatched. In nucleotides, the CDR3 is TGTGCCAGCAGCGTGGGGACAGCGGGGGAGCTGTTTTTT. This translates into CASSVGTAGELFF. Together with reference TRBV9 and TRBJ2-2, the CDR3 gives the full variable domain: DSGVTQTPKHLITATGQRVTLRCSPRSGDLSVYWYQQSLDQGLQFLIQYYNGEERAKGNILERFSAQQFPDLHSELNLSSLELGDSALYFCASSVGTAGELFFGEGSRLTVL.